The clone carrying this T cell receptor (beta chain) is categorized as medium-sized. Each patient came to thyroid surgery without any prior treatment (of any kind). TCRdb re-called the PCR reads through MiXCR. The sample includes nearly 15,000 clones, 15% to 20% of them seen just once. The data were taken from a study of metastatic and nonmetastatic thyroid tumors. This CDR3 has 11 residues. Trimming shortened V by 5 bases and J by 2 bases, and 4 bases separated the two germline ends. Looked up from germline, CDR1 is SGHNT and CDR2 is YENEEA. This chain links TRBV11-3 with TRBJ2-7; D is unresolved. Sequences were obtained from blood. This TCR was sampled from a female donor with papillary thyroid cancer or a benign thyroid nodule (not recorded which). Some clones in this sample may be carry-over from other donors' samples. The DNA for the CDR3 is TGTGCCAGCAGCGCAACCTACGAGCAGTACTTC. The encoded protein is CASSATYEQYF.